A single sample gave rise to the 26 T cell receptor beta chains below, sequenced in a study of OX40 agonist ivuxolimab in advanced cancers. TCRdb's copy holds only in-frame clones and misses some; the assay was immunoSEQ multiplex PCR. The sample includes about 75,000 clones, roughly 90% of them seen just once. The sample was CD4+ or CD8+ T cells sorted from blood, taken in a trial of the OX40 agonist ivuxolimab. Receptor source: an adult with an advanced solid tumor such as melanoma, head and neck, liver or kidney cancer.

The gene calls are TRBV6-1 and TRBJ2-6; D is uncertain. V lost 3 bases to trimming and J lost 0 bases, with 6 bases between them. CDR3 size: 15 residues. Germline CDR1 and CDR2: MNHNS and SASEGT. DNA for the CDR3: TGTGCCAGCAGTGAGGCTCCCTCTGGGGCCAACGTCCTGACTTTC. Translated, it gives CASSEAPSGANVLTF.

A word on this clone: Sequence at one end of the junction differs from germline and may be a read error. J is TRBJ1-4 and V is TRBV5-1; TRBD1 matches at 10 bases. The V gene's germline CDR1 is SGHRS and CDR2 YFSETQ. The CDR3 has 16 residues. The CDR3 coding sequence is TGCGCCAGCAGGTTGGATCCGGGACAGGGGAATGAAAAACTGTTTTTT. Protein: CASRLDPGQGNEKLFF. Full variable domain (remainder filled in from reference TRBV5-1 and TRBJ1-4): KAGVTQTPRYLIKTRGQQVTLSCSPISGHRSVSWYQQTPGQGLQFLFEYFSETQRNKGNFPGRFSGRQFSNSRSEMNVSTLELGDSALYLCASRLDPGQGNEKLFFGSGTQLSVL.

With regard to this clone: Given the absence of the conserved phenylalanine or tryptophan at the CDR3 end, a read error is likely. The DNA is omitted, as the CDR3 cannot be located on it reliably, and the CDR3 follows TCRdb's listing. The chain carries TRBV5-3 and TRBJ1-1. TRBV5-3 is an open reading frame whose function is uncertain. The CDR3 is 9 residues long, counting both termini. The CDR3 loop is CARTLFSPG.

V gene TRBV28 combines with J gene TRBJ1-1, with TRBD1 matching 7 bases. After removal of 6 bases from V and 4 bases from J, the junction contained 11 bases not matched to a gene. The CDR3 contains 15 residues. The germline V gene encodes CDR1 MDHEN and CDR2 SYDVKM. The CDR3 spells CASSDQQGRGTEAFF. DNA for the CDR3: TGTGCCAGCAGCGATCAACAGGGGCGCGGCACTGAAGCTTTCTTT.

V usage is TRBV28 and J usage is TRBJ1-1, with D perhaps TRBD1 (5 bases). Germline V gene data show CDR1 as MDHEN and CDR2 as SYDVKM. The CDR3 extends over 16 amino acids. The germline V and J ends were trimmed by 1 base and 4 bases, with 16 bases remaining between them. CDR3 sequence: CASSLFGARISTEAFF. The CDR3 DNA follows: TGTGCCAGCAGTTTATTCGGGGCACGGATCAGCACTGAAGCTTTCTTT.

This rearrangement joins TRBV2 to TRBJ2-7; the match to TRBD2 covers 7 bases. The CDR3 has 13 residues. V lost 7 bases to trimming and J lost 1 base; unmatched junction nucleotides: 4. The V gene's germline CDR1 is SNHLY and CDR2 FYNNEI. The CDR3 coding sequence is TGTGCCAGCAAACGGGAGGTTTCCTACGAGCAGTACTTC. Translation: CASKREVSYEQYF. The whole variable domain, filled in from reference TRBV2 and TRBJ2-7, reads EPEVTQTPSHQVTQMGQEVILRCVPISNHLYFYWYRQILGQKVEFLVSFYNNEISEKSEIFDDQFSVERPDGSNFTLKIRSTKLEDSAMYFCASKREVSYEQYFGPGTRLTVT.

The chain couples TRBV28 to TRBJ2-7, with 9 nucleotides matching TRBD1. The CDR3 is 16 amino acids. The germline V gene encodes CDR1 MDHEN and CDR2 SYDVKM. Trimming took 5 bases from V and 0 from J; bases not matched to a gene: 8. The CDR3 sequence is CASSTEDRGSSYEQYF. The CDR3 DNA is TGTGCCAGCAGTACCGAGGACAGGGGAAGCTCCTACGAGCAGTACTTC.

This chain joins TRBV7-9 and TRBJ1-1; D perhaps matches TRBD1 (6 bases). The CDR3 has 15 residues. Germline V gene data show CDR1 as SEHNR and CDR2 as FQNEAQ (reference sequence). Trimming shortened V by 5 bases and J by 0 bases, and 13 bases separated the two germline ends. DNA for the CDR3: TGTGCCAGCAGCATGGGACACGCGATGAACACTGAAGCTTTCTTT. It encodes CASSMGHAMNTEAFF.

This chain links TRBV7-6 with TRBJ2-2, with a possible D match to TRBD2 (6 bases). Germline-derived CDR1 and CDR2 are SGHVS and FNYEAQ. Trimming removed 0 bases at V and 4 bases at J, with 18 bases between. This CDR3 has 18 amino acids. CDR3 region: CASSLAGGTSDSTGELFF. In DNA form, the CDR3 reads TGTGCCAGCAGCTTAGCGGGGGGTACTAGTGACTCCACCGGGGAGCTGTTTTTT. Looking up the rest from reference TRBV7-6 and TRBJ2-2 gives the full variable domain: GAGVSQSPRYKVTKRGQDVALRCDPISGHVSLYWYRQALGQGPEFLTYFNYEAQQDKSGLPNDRFSAERPEGSISTLTIQRTEQRDSAMYRCASSLAGGTSDSTGELFFGEGSRLTVL.

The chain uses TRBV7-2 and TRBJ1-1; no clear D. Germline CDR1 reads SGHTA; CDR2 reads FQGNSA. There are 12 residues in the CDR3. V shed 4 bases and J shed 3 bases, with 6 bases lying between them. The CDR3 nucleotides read TGTGCCAGCAGCTCTACCTACACTGAAGCTTTCTTT. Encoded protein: CASSSTYTEAFF.

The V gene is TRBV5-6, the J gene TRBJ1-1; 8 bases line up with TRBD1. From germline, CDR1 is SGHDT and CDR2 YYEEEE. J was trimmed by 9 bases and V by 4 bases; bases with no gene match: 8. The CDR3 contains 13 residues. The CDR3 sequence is CASSPGQGSKAFF. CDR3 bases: TGTGCCAGCAGCCCAGGACAGGGATCCAAAGCTTTCTTT. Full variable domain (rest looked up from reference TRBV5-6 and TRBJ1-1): DAGVTQSPTHLIKTRGQQVTLRCSPKSGHDTVSWYQQALGQGPQFIFQYYEEEERQRGNFPDRFSGHQFPNYSSELNVNALLLGDSALYLCASSPGQGSKAFFGQGTRLTVV.

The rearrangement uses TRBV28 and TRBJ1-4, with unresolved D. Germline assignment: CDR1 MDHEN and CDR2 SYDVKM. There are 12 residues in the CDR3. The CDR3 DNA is TGTGCTTGCGGAGGGAACAATGAAAAACTGTTTTTT. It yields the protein CACGGNNEKLFF.

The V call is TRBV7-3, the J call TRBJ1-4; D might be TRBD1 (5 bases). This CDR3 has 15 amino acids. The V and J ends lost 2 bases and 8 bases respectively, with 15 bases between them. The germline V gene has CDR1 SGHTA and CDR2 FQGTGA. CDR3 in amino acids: CASSLGSGKGEKLFF. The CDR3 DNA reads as TGTGCCAGCAGCTTAGGATCAGGGAAGGGGGAAAAACTGTTTTTT.

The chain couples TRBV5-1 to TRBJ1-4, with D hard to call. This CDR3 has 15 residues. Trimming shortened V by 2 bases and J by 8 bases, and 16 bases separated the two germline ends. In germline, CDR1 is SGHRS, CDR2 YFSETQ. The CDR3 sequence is CASSLGLRQQEKLFF. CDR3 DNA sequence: TGCGCCAGCAGCTTAGGTTTGAGGCAGCAGGAAAAACTGTTTTTT.

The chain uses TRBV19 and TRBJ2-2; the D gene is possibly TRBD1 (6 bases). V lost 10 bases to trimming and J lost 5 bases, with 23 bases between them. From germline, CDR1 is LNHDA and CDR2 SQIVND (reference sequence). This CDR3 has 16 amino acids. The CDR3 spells CATNYGRGRRTGELFF. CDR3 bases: TGTGCCACCAACTATGGCAGGGGAAGGAGGACCGGGGAGCTGTTTTTT. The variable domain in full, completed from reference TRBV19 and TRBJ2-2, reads DGGITQSPKYLFRKEGQNVTLSCEQNLNHDAMYWYRQDPGQGLRLIYYSQIVNDFQKGDIAEGYSVSREKKESFPLTVTSAQKNPTAFYLCATNYGRGRRTGELFFGEGSRLTVL.

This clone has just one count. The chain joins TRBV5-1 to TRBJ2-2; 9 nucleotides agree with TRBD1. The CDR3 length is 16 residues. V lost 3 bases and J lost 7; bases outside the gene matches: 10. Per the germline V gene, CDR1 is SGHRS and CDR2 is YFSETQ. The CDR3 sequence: CASSYRTGVVGGELFF. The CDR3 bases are TGCGCCAGCAGCTATAGGACAGGGGTTGTCGGCGGGGAGCTGTTTTTT. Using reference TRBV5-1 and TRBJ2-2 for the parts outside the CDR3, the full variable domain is KAGVTQTPRYLIKTRGQQVTLSCSPISGHRSVSWYQQTPGQGLQFLFEYFSETQRNKGNFPGRFSGRQFSNSRSEMNVSTLELGDSALYLCASSYRTGVVGGELFFGEGSRLTVL.

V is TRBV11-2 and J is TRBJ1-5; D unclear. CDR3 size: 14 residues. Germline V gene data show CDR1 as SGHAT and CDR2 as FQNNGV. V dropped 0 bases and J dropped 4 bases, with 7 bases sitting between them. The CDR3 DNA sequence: TGTGCCAGCAGCTTAGACCTGTCAAATCAGCCCCAGCATTTT. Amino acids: CASSLDLSNQPQHF.

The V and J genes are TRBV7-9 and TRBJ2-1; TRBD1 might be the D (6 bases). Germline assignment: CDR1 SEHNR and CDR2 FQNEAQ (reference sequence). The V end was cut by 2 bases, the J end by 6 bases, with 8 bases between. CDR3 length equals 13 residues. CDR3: CASSLSGVNEQFF. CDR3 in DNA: TGTGCCAGCAGCTTATCAGGGGTCAATGAGCAGTTCTTC. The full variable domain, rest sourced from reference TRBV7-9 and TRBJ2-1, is DTGVSQNPRHKITKRGQNVTFRCDPISEHNRLYWYRQTLGQGPEFLTYFQNEAQLEKSRLLSDRFSAERPKGSFSTLEIQRTEQGDSAMYLCASSLSGVNEQFFGPGTRLTVL.

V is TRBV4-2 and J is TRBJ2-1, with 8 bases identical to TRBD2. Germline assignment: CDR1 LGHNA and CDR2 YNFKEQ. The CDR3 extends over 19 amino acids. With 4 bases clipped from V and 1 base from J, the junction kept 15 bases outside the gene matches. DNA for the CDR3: TGTGCCAGCAGCCCTGGAGGTGTCGGGGGGGGCAGGTCCTACAATGAGCAGTTCTTC. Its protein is CASSPGGVGGGRSYNEQFF.

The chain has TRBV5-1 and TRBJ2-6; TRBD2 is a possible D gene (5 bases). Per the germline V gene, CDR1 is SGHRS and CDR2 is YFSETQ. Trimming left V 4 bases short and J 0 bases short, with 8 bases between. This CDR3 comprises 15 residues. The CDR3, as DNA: TGCGCCAGCAGCCTACTAGGCTCTGGGGCCAACGTCCTGACTTTC. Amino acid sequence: CASSLLGSGANVLTF.

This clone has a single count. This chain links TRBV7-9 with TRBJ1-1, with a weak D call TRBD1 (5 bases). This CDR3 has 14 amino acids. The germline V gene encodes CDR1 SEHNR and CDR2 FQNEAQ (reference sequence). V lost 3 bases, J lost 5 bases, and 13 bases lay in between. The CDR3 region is CASSFGQMGTEAFF. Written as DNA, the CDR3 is TGTGCCAGCAGCTTCGGACAAATGGGGACTGAAGCTTTCTTT. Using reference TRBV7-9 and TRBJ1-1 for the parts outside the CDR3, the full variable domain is DTGVSQNPRHKITKRGQNVTFRCDPISEHNRLYWYRQTLGQGPEFLTYFQNEAQLEKSRLLSDRFSAERPKGSFSTLEIQRTEQGDSAMYLCASSFGQMGTEAFFGQGTRLTVV.

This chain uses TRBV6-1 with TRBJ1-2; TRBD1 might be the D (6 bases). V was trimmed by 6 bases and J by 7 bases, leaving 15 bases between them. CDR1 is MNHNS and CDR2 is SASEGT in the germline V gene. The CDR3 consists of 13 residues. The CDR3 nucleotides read TGTGCCAGCAGGACCAGGGGTTTTAGTGGCTACACCTTC. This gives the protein CASRTRGFSGYTF.

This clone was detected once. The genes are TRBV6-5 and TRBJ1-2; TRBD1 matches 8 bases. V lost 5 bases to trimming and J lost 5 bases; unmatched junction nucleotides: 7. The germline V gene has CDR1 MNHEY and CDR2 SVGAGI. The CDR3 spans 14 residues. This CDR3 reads CASSQGQGAYGYTF. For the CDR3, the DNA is TGTGCCAGCAGTCAAGGACAGGGTGCTTATGGCTACACCTTC.

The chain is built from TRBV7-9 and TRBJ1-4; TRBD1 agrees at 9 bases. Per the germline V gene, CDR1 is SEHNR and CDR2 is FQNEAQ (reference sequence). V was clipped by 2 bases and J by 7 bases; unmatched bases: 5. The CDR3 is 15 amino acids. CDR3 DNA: TGTGCCAGCAGCTTATTAGGGACAGGGATTGAAAAACTGTTTTTT. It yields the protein CASSLLGTGIEKLFF.

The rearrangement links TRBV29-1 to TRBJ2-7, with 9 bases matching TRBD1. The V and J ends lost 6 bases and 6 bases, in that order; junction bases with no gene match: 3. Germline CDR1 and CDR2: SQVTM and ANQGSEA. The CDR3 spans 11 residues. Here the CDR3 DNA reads TGCAGCGTGCGACAGGGGGGCGAGCAGTACTTC. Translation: CSVRQGGEQYF.

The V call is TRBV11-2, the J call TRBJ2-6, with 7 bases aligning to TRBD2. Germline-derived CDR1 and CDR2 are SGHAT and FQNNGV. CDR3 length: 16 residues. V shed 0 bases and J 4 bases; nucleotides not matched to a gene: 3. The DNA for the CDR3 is TGTGCCAGCAGCTTAGATCGCGGGAGCGGGGCCAACGTCCTGACTTTC. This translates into CASSLDRGSGANVLTF.